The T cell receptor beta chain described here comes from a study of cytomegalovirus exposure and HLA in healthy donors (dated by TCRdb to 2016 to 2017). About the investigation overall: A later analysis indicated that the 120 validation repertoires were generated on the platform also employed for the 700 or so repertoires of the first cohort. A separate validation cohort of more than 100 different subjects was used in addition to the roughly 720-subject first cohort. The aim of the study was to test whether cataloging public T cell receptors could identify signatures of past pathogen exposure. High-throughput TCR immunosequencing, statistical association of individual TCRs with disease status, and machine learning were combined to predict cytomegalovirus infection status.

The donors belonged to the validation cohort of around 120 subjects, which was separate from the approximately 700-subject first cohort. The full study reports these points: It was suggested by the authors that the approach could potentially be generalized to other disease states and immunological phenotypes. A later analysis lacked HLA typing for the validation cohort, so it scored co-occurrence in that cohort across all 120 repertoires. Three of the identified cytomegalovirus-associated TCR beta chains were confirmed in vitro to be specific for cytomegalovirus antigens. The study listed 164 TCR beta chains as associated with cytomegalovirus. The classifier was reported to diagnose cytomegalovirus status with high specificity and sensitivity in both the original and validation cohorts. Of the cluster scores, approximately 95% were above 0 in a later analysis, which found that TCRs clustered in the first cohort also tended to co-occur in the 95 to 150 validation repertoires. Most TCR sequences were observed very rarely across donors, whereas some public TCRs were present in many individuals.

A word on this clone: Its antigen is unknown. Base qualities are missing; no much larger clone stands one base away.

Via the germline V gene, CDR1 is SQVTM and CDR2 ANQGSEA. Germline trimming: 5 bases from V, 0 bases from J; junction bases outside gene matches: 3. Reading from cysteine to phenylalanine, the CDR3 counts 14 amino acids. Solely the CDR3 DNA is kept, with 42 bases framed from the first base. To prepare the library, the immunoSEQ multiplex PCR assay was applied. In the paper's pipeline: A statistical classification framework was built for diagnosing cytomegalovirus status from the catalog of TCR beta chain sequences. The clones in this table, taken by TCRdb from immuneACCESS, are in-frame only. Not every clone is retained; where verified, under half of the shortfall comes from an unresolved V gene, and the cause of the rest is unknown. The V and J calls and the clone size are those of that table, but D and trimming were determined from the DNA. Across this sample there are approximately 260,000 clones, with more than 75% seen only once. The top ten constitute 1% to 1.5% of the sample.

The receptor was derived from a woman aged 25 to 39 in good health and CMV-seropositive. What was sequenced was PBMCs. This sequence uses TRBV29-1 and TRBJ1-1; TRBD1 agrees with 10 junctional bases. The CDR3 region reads CSVTTGGLNTEAFF. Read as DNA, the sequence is TGCAGCGTTACGACAGGGGGCTTGAACACTGAAGCTTTCTTT.